What follows are 12 T cell receptor beta chains derived from one specimen sequenced in a study of blood T cells in healthy people across ages. Together with a sample-barcoded 5' primer, a J-beta primer mix was included in a second PCR lasting roughly 6 to 12 cycles. TCRdb reprocessed the 5' RACE reads via MiXCR and lists one record per CDR3 protein. The sample records roughly 800,000 distinct CDR3 sequences, 58% being singletons. Material for sequencing was blood. These receptors came from a man aged 25 to 40 in good health.

The rearrangement joins TRBV7-8 to TRBJ1-2; D might be TRBD1 (5 bases). Germline V gives CDR1 SGHVS, CDR2 FQNEAQ. The V gene lost 6 bases and the J gene lost 0 bases, with 17 bases spanning the gap. This CDR3 region has 16 residues. The DNA for the CDR3 is TGTGCCAGCAGTTCTACCCGCGGGACGGCTAACTATGGCTACACCTTC. This translates into CASSSTRGTANYGYTF.

For this clonotype: One end of the junction does not line up with germline, which may come from a read error. V is TRBV5-1 and J is TRBJ2-1; a weak D match, TRBD2 (5 bases). CDR1 and CDR2 from the germline V gene are SGHRS and YFSETQ. The CDR3 extends over 14 amino acids. The CDR3, as DNA: TGCGCCGGCAGCTTGGGAGACTCTAACGATGAGCAGTTCTTC. It yields the protein CAGSLGDSNDEQFF.

This clonotype was observed a handful of times. The chain uses TRBV20-1 and TRBJ1-2; D gene ambiguous. V gave up 7 bases and J gave up 1 base, with 19 bases separating them. Germline values: CDR1 DFQATT, CDR2 SNEGSKA (reference sequence). This CDR3 is 15 amino acids long. In nucleotides, the CDR3 is TGCAGTGTTGTCGGGCAGATCAATTTTAACTATGGCTACACCTTC. Its protein is CSVVGQINFNYGYTF.

This clonotype was found a few times. J is TRBJ2-5 and V is TRBV20-1; no clear D gene. The J call is in doubt because the DNA end fits TRBJ2-7 better. This CDR3 has 15 residues. Germline V gives CDR1 DFQATT, CDR2 SNEGSKA (reference sequence). The DNA for the CDR3 is TGCAGTGCTAGAGACTTTCTATACGGATCCTACGAGCAGTACTTC. It specifies CSARDFLYGSYEQYF.

This chain connects TRBV4-1 to TRBJ1-2; no definite D call. With 0 bases removed from V and 5 bases from J, the gap between germline ends came to 7 bases. Germline-derived CDR1 and CDR2 are MGHRA and YSYEKL. CDR3 length equals 13 residues. The CDR3 region has the DNA TGCGCCAGCAGCCAAGATCCGGCGTATGGCTACACCTTC. This codes for CASSQDPAYGYTF.

V and J are TRBV7-2 and TRBJ1-4; no reliable D call. Germline V gives CDR1 SGHTA, CDR2 FQGNSA. The CDR3 covers 13 residues. Trimming cost V 2 bases and J 5 bases, with 6 bases left between them. CDR3 protein: CASSLTRNEKLFF. The DNA of the CDR3 is TGTGCCAGCAGCTTAACCCGAAATGAAAAACTGTTTTTT.

CDR3 in amino acids: CASSLESRDETQYF. The CDR3 nucleotides are TGCGCCAGCAGCTTGGAGTCCAGGGATGAGACCCAGTACTTC. V and J are TRBV5-1 and TRBJ2-5, with D possibly matching TRBD1 (5 bases). With 0 bases removed from V and 5 bases from J, the gap between germline ends came to 11 bases. The CDR3 consists of 14 residues. The germline CDR1 and CDR2 sequences are SGHRS and YFSETQ.

The chain couples TRBV11-1 to TRBJ2-7; 8 bases match TRBD1. The tail of the sequence fits TRBJ2-5 better, so the J call may be wrong. Germline assignment: CDR1 SGHAT and CDR2 FQDESV (reference sequence). The CDR3 contains 16 residues. The CDR3: CASRPGTGTIGETQYF. CDR3 sequence (DNA): TGTGCCAGCAGACCCGGGACAGGCACGATCGGGGAGACCCAGTACTTC.

The table lists this clonotype with a few counts. The J gene is TRBJ2-7, the V gene TRBV29-1; the D gene is possibly TRBD2 (5 bases). The CDR3 is 14 amino acids. Germline lookup yields CDR1 SQVTM and CDR2 ANQGSEA. V lost 4 bases, J lost 1 base, and 14 bases lay in between. Written as DNA, the CDR3 is TGCAGCGTTGCAGAGGGAAGGCCGTCCTACGAGCAGTACTTC. Protein: CSVAEGRPSYEQYF.

This chain uses TRBV27 with TRBJ2-1, with 13 positions matching TRBD2. CDR1 and CDR2 from the germline V gene are MNHEY and SMNVEV (reference sequence). The length of the CDR3 is 14 residues. The trim removed 5 bases at V and 6 bases at J, leaving 1 base unmatched. CDR3 DNA sequence: TGTGCCAGCAGTACTAGCGGGGGGGGCAATGAGCAGTTCTTC. Protein: CASSTSGGGNEQFF.

This rearrangement joins TRBV12-3 or TRBV12-4 to TRBJ2-6; no reliable D call. There are 14 residues in the CDR3. V lost 5 bases and J 6 bases, leaving 11 bases between the germline ends. The CDR3 bases are TGTGCCAGCAGTGTACAGTCCTCGGCCAACGTCCTGACTTTC. Protein sequence: CASSVQSSANVLTF.

This chain links TRBV29-1 with TRBJ1-2, with unresolved D. The CDR3 is made up of 14 amino acids. Germline loops: CDR1 SQVTM, CDR2 ANQGSEA. Trimming cost V 2 bases and J 4 bases, with 14 bases left between them. CDR3 bases: TGCAGCGTTGAAAGGATCGGTCACTCCTATGGCTACACCTTC. Protein: CSVERIGHSYGYTF.